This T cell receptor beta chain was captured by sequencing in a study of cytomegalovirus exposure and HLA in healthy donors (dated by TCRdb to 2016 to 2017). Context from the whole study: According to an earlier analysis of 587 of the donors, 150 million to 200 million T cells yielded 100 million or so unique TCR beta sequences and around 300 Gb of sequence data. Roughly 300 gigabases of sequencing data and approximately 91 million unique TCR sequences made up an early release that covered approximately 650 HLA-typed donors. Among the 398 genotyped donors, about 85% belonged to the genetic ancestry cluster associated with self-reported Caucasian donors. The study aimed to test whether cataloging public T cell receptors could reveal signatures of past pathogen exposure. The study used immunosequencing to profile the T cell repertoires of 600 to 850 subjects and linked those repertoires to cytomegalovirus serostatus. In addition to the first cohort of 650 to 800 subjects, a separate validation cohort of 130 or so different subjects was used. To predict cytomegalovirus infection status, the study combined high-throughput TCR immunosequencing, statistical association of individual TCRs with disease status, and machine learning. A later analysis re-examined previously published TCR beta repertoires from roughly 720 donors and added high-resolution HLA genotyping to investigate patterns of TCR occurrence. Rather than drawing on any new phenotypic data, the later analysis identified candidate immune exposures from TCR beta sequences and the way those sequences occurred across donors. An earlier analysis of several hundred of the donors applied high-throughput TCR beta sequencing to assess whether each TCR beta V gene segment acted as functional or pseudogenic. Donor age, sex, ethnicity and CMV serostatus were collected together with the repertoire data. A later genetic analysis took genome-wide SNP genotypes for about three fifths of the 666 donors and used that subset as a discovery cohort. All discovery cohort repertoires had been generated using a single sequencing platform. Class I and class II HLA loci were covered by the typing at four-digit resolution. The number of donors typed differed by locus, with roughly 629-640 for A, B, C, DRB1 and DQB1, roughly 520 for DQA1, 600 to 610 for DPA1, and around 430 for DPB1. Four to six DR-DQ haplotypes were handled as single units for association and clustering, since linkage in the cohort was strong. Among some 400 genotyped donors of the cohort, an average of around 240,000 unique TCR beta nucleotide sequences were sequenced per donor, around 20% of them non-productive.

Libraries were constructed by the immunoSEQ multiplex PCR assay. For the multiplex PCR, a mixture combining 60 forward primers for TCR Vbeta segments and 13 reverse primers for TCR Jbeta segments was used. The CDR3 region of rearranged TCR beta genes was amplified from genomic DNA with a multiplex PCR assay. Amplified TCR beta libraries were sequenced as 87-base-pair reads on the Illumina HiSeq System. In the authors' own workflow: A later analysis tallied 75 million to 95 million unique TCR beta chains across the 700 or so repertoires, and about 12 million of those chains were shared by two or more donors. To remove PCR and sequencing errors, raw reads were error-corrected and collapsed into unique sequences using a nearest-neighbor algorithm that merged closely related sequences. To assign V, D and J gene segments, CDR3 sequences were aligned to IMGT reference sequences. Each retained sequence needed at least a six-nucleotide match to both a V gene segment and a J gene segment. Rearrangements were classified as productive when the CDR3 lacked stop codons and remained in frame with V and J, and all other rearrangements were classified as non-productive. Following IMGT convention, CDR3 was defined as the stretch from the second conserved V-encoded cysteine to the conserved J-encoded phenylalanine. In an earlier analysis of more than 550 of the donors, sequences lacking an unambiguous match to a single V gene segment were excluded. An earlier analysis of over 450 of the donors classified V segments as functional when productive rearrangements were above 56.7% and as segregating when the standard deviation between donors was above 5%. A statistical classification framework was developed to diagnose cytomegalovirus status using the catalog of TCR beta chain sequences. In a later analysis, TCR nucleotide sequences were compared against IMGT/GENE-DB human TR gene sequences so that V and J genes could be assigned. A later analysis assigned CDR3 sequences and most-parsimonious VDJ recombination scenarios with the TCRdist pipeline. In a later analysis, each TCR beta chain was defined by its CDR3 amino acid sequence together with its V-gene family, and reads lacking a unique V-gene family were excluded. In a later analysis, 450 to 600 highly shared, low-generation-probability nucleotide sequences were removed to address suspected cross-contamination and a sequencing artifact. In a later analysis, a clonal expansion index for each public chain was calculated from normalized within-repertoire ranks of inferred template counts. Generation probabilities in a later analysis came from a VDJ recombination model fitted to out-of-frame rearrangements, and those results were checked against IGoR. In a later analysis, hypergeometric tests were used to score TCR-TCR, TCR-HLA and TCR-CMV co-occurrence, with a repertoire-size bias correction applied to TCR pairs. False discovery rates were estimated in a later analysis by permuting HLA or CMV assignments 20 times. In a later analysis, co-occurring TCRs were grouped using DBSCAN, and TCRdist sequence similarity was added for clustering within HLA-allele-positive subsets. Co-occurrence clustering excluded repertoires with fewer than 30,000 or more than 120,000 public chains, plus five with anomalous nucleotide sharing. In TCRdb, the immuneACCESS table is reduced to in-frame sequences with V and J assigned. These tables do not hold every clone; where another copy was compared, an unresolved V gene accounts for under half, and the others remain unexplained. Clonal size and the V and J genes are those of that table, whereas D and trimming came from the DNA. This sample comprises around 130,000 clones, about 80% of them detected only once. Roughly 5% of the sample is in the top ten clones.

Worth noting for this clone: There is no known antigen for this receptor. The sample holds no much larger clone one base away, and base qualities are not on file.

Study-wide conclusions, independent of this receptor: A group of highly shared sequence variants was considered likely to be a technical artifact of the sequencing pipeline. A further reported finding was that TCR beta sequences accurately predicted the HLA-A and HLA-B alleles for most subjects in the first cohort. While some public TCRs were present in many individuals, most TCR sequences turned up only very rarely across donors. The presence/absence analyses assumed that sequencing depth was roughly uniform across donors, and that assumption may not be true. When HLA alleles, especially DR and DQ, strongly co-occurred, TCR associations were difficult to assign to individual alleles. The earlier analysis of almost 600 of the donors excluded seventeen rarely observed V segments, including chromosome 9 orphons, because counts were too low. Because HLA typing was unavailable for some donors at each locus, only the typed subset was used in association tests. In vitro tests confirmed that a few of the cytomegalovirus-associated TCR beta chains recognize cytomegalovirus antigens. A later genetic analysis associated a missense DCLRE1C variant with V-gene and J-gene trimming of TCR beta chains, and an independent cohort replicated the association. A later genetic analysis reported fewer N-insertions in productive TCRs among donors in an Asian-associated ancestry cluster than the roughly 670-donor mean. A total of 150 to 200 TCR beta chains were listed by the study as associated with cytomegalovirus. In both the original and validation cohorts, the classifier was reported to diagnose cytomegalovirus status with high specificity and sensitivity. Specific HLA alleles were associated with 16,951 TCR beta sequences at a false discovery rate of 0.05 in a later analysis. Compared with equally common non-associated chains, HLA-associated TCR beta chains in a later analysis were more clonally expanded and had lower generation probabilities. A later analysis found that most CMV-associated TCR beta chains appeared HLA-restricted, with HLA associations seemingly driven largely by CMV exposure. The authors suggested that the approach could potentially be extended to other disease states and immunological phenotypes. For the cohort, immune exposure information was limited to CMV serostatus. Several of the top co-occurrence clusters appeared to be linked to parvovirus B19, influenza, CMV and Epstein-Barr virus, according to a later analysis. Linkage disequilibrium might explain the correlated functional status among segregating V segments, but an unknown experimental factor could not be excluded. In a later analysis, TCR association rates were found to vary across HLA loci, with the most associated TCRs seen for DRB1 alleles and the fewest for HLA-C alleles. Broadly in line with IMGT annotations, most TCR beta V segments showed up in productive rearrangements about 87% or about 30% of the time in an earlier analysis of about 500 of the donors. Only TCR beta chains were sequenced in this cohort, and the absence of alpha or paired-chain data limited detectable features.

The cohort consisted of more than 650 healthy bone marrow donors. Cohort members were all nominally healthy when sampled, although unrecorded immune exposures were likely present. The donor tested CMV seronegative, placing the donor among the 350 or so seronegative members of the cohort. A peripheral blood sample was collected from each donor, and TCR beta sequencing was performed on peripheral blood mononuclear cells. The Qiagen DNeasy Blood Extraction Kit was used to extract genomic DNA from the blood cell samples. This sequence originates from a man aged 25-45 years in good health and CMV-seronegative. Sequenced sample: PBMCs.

The CDR3 region reads CASSRLDYTF. The DNA sequence follows: TGTGCCAGCAGTCGACTCGACTACACCTTC. The V and J genes are TRBV28 and TRBJ1-2, with no reliable assignment of the D segment. Including the terminal cysteine and phenylalanine, the CDR3 comprises 10 residues. CDR3 DNA is the only sequence kept; it has 30 bases, read in frame from the first base. The CDR1 and CDR2 encoded by the germline V gene are MDHEN and SYDVKM. V gives up 5 bases and J gives up 10 bases, and the segment between their germline ends measures 8 bases.